One TCR beta chain is described in this entry. Antigen unknown. Germline loops: CDR1 SGHVS, CDR2 FQNEAQ. The germline V and J ends were trimmed by 2 bases and 8 bases, with 16 bases remaining between them. This CDR3 comprises 15 residues. Measured with immunoSEQ multiplex PCR; TCRdb has only the in-frame clones, and not every one. The table lists 6,300 or so clones, 65% to 80% of them singletons. This sample is drawn from a study of tissue T cells after allogeneic stem cell transplantation. Study as a whole: Pathologist review favored tissue samples showing histologically apparent lymphocytes. Study outcomes and limitations: The study did not identify alloreactive or antigen-specific tissue TCRs, and some clones might be persisting host cells. TCR repertoires tracked anatomic similarity, regardless of disease or transplant status.

This rearrangement joins TRBV7-8 to TRBJ2-1; D is perhaps TRBD1 or TRBD2 (5 bases each). The source is a woman aged 18 to 50 with breast cancer. The source material was tissue from the rectum, sampled at autopsy. The CDR3 sequence: CASSLSQGPWDEQFF. DNA of the CDR3: TGTGCCAGCAGCTTAAGCCAGGGACCTTGGGATGAGCAGTTCTTC. Based on the CDR3 plus reference TRBV7-8 and TRBJ2-1, the full variable domain is GAGVSQSPRYKVAKRGQDVALRCDPISGHVSLFWYQQALGQGPEFLTYFQNEAQLDKSGLPSDRFFAERPEGSVSTLKIQRTQQEDSAVYLCASSLSQGPWDEQFFGPGTRLTVL.